Listed below are T cell receptor beta chains from one sample, sequenced in a study of cytomegalovirus exposure and HLA in healthy donors. The data were produced by immunoSEQ multiplex PCR, yet TCRdb's version contains in-frame clones alone and is incomplete. This sample has over 85,000 clones; 73% occur once, and the top ten carry over 3%. Sample: PBMCs. Receptor source: a man between 40 and 49 years old in good health and CMV-seronegative. Each CDR3 is given with its conserved first and last residue. D genes are given only for firm matches. Clone size, where shown, is once, few, many, or a class for clones that have expanded.

v_call,clone_size,d_call,j_call,cdr3_nt,cdr3_aa
TRBV4-1,NA,TRBD2,TRBJ2-7,TGCGCCAGCAGCCTCCAGTCCGGACTAGCGAAAAACTACGAGCAGTACTTC,CASSLQSGLAKNYEQYF
TRBV7-2,NA,NA,TRBJ1-1,TGTGCCAGCAGCCCCGGGGTCATGAACACTGAAGCTTTCTTT,CASSPGVMNTEAFF
TRBV25-1,few,TRBD2,TRBJ2-5,TGTGCCAGCAGTGAACGACTAGCGGGGACGGTGGGGACCCAGTACTTC,CASSERLAGTVGTQYF
TRBV4-3,NA,TRBD2,TRBJ2-3,TGCGCCAGCAGCCGGCAAGCGGGGGGTGGAACAGATACGCAGTATTTT,CASSRQAGGGTDTQYF
TRBV5-1,once,NA,TRBJ2-1,TGCGCCAGCAGCTTGGGAACAGATTACAATGAGCAGTTCTTC,CASSLGTDYNEQFF
TRBV7-3,NA,TRBD2,TRBJ2-1,TGTGCCAGCAGCTCAGCGGGGGCTTACAATGAGCAGTTCTTC,CASSSAGAYNEQFF
TRBV18,NA,NA,TRBJ2-3,TGTGCCAGCTCACCCTGGACACAAGGTGATACGCAGTATTTT,CASSPWTQGDTQYF
TRBV4-3,NA,TRBD2,TRBJ2-3,TGCGCCAGCAGCTACTCGGGACTAGCGGGGGCTTTGGGTACGCAGTATTTT,CASSYSGLAGALGTQYF
TRBV29-1,NA,TRBD2,TRBJ2-3,TGCAGCGCCCCGGGGGCGGGGGGGACGACAGATACGCAGTATTTT,CSAPGAGGTTDTQYF
TRBV5-4,NA,NA,TRBJ1-2,TGTGCCAGCAGCTTCGTAGGAGCGTACTATGGCTACACCTTC,CASSFVGAYYGYTF
TRBV9,NA,TRBD1,TRBJ1-3,TGTGCCAGCAGCGACGGACAGGGTGTCTCTGGAAACACCATATATTTT,CASSDGQGVSGNTIYF
TRBV2,NA,NA,TRBJ1-1,TGTGCCAGCAGTGAAGGGGCCCCACTTGAAGCTTTCTTT,CASSEGAPLEAFF
TRBV6-6,once,TRBD1,TRBJ1-2,TGTGCCAGCAGTTACCCCAGGGGGCAAGACTATGGCTACACCTTC,CASSYPRGQDYGYTF
TRBV4-2,NA,TRBD2,TRBJ2-7,TGTGCCAGCAGCCCTACTAGCGGGGCCTACGAGCAGTACTTC,CASSPTSGAYEQYF
TRBV6-6,NA,NA,TRBJ2-5,TGTGCCAGCAGTTACTCGGGAGGCTCGCCGGCCCAGTACTTC,CASSYSGGSPAQYF
TRBV9,NA,NA,TRBJ1-2,TGTGCCAGCAGCGACCGACAGGATGGCTACACCTTC,CASSDRQDGYTF
TRBV6-1,once,TRBD2,TRBJ2-1,TGTGCCAGCAGTGTAAGCGGGGGGGGATACAATGAGCAGTTCTTC,CASSVSGGGYNEQFF
TRBV6-6,few,TRBD2,TRBJ2-7,TGTGCCAGCAGTTTAATAGCGGGGGCCTACGAGCAGTACTTC,CASSLIAGAYEQYF
TRBV7-9,once,TRBD2,TRBJ2-5,TGTGCCAGCAGCTCCCGGACTAGCGGGACCCAAGAGACCCAGTACTTC,CASSSRTSGTQETQYF
TRBV28,once,TRBD2,TRBJ2-5,TGTGCCAGCAGTTACCTTAGCGGGGGGGCAGAGACCCAGTACTTC,CASSYLSGGAETQYF
TRBV28,many,NA,TRBJ1-4,TGTGCCAGCAGTGATTACGGGGGGGTTGCAACTAATGAAAAACTGTTTTTT,CASSDYGGVATNEKLFF
TRBV4-1,once,NA,TRBJ2-3,TGCGCCAGCAGCCAACCCCGAAGGGGAGATACGCAGTATTTT,CASSQPRRGDTQYF
TRBV18,NA,TRBD2,TRBJ2-7,TGTGCCAGCTCATACGTAGCGGGGAGTAACGAGCAGTACTTC,CASSYVAGSNEQYF
TRBV7-9,NA,TRBD1,TRBJ2-7,TGTGCCAGCAGCCCCCGGGACAGGCCTACCTACGAGCAGTACTTC,CASSPRDRPTYEQYF
TRBV4-2,NA,NA,TRBJ2-5,TGTGCCAGCAGCCAAGGAGGGGACTTCCAAGAGACCCAGTACTTC,CASSQGGDFQETQYF
TRBV30,NA,NA,TRBJ2-7,TGTGCCTGGAGTCAATACAGGGTTCGGCTCGAGCAGTACTTC,CAWSQYRVRLEQYF
TRBV4-2,NA,NA,TRBJ2-3,TGTGCCAGCAGCCAAGGAGATGGGGGGGCCGACACAGATACGCAGTATTTT,CASSQGDGGADTDTQYF
TRBV29-1,NA,TRBD1,TRBJ2-5,TGCAGCGTTGACCTGGGACAGGGGGTAAAGACCCAGTACTTC,CSVDLGQGVKTQYF
TRBV6-6,NA,TRBD2,TRBJ2-7,TGTGCCAGCAGGGGGGGGGTCTACGAGCAGTACTTC,CASRGGVYEQYF